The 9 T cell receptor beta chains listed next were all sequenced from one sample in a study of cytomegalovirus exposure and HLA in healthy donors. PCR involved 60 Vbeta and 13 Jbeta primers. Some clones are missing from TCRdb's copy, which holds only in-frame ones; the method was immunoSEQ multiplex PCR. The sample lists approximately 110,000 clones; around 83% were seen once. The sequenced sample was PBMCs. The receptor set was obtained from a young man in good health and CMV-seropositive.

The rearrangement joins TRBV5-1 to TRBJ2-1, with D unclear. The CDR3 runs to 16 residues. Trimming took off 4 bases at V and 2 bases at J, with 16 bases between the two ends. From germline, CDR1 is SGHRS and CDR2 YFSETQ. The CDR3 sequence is CASSPDGRSPYNEQFF. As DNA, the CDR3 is TGCGCCAGCAGCCCCGACGGTCGGAGCCCCTACAATGAGCAGTTCTTC.

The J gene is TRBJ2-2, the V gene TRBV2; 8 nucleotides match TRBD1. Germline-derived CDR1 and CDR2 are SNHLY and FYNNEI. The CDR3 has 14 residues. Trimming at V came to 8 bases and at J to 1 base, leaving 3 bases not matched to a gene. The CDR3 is CASRGQVNTGELFF. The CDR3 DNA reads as TGTGCCAGCCGGGGACAGGTGAACACCGGGGAGCTGTTTTTT.

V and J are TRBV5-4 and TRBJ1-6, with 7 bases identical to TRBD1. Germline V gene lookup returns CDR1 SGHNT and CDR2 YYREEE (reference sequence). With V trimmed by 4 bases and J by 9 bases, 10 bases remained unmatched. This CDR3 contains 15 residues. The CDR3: CASSPIGGQPSPLHF. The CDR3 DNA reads TGTGCCAGCAGCCCGATTGGGGGACAGCCTTCACCCCTCCACTTT.

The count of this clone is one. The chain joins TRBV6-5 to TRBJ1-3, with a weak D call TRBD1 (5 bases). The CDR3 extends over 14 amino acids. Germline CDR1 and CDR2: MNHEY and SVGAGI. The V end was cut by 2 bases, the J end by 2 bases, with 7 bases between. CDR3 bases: TGTGCCAGCAGTTACGGGGGGACTGGAAACACCATATATTTT. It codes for CASSYGGTGNTIYF.

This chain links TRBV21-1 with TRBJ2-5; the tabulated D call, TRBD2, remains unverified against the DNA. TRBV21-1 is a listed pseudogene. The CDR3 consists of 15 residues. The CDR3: CASSKEPAGQETQYF. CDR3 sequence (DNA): TGTGCCAGCAGCAAAGAACCAGCGGGACAAGAGACCCAGTACTTC.

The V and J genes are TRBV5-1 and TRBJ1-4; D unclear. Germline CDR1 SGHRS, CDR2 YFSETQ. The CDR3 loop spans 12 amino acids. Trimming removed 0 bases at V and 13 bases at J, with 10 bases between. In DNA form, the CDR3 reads TGCGCCAGCAGCTTGGAGCTCGGGAGACTGTTTTTT. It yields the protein CASSLELGRLFF.

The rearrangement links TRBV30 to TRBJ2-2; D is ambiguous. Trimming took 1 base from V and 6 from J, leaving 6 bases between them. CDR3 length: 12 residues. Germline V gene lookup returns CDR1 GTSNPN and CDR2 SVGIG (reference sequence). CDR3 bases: TGTGCCTGGAGTGACTTTTCCGGGGAGCTGTTTTTT. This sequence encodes CAWSDFSGELFF.

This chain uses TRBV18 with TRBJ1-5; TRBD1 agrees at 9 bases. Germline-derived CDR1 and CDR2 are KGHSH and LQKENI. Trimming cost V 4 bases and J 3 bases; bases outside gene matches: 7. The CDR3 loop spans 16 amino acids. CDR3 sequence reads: CASSQVQGATNQPQHF. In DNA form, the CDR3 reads TGTGCCAGCTCACAAGTACAGGGGGCGACCAATCAGCCCCAGCATTTT.

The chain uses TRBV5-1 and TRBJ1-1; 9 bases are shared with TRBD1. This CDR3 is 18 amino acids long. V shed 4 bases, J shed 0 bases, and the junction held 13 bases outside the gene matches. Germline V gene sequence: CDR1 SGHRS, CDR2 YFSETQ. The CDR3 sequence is CASSILTTGGSMNTEAFF. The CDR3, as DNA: TGCGCCAGCAGCATCCTTACTACAGGGGGCTCTATGAACACTGAAGCTTTCTTT.